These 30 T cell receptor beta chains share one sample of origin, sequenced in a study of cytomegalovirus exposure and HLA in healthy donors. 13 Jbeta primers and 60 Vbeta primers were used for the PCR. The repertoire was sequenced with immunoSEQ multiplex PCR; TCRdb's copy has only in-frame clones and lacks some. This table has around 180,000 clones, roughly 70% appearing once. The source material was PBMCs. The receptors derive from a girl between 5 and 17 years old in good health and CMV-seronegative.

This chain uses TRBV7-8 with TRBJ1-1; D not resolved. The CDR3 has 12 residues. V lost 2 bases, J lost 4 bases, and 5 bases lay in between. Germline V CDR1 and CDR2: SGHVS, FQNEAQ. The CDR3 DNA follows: TGTGCCAGCAGCTTATACAGCACTGAAGCTTTCTTT. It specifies CASSLYSTEAFF.

The CDR3 loop reads CASSFTRGSYNEQFF. CDR3 nucleotides: TGCGCCAGCAGCTTCACCAGGGGTTCCTACAATGAGCAGTTCTTC. This rearrangement joins TRBV5-1 to TRBJ2-1; TRBD1 might be the D (6 bases). Germline loops: CDR1 SGHRS, CDR2 YFSETQ. This CDR3 has 15 residues. Deletions cut 2 bases from V and 1 base from J, with 10 bases between.

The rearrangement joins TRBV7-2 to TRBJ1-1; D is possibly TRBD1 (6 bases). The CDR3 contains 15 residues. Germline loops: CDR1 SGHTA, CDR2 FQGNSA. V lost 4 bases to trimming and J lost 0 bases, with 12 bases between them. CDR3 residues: CASSYIGGMNTEAFF. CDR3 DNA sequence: TGTGCCAGCAGCTACATAGGGGGAATGAACACTGAAGCTTTCTTT.

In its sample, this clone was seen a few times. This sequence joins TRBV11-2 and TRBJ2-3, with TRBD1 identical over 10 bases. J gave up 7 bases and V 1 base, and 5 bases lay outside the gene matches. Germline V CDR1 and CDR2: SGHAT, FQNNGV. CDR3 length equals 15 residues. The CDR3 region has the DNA TGTGCCAGCAGCTTAGCGACAGGGGGCACGAATACGCAGTATTTT. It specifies CASSLATGGTNTQYF.

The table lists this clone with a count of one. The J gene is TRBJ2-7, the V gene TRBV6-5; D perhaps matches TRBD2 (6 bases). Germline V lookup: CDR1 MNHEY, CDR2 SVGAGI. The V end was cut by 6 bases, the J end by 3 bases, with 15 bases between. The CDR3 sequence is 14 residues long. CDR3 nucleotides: TGTGCCAGCAGCTCCCACGGAGGGAGCTACGAGCAGTACTTC. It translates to CASSSHGGSYEQYF.

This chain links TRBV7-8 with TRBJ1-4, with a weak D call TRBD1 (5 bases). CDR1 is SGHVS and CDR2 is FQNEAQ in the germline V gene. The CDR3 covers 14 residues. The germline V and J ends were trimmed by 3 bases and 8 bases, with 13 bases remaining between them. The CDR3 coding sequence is TGTGCCAGCAGCTTTAGCGGCGGGGGGGAAAAACTGTTTTTT. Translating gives CASSFSGGGEKLFF.

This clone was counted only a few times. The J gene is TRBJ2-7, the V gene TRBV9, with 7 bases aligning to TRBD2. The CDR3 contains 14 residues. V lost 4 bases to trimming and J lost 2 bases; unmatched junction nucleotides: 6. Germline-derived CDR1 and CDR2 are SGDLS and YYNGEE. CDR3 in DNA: TGTGCCAGCAGCCTCAGCGGGGCCACCTACGAGCAGTACTTC. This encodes CASSLSGATYEQYF.

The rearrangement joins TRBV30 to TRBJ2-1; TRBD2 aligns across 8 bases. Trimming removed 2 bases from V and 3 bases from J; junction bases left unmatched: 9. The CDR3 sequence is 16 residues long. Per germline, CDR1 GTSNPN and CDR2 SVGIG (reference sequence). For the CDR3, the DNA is TGTGCCTGGAGTCTCCGCAAGGGACTAGGCTACAATGAGCAGTTCTTC. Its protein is CAWSLRKGLGYNEQFF.

The CDR3 protein is CASSYEGQANYGYTF. CDR3 nucleotide sequence: TGTGCCAGCAGTTACGAGGGCCAAGCTAACTATGGCTACACCTTC. V gene TRBV6-5 combines with J gene TRBJ1-2; unclear D gene. V shed 2 bases and J shed 0 bases, with 10 bases lying between them. CDR3 size: 15 residues. Per germline, CDR1 MNHEY and CDR2 SVGAGI.

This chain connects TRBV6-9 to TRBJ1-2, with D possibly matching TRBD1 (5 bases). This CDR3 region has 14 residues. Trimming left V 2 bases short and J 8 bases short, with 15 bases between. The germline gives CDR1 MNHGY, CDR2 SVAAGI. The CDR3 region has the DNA TGTGCCAGCAGTTATCAGGGCAGGGATGAGGGCTACACCTTC. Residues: CASSYQGRDEGYTF.

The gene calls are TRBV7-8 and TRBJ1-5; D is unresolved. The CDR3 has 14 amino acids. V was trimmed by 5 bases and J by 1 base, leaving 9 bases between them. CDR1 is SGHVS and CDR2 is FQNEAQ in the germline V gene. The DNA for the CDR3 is TGTGCCAGCAGCCCAGTCGAAAGCAATCAGCCCCAGCATTTT. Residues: CASSPVESNQPQHF.

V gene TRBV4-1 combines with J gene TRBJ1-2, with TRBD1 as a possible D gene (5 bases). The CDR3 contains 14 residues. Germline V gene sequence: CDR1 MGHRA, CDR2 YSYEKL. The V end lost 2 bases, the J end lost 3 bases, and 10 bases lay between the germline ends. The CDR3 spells CASSQPRQYYGYTF. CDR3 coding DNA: TGCGCCAGCAGCCAACCGAGACAGTACTATGGCTACACCTTC.

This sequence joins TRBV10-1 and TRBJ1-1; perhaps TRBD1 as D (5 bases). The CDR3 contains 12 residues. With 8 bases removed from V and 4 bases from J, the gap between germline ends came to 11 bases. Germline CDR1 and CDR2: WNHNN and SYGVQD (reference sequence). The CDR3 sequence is CASAPGVTEAFF. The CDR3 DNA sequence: TGCGCCAGCGCCCCGGGGGTCACTGAAGCTTTCTTT.

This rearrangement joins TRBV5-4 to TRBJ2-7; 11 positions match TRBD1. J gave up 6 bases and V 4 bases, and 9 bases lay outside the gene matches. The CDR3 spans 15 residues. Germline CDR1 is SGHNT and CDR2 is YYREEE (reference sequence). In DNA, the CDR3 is TGTGCCAGCAGCCCCTTAGGACAGGGGGCTGGCGAGCAGTACTTC. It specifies CASSPLGQGAGEQYF.

The CDR3, as DNA: TGTGCCAGCAGCGCTGCACAGGGAAAGGGAAGCACAGATACGCAGTATTTT. This gives the protein CASSAAQGKGSTDTQYF. This chain connects TRBV9 to TRBJ2-3, with a tentative D call TRBD1 (6 bases). Deletions cut 3 bases from V and 0 bases from J, with 17 bases between. The CDR3 has 17 residues. Germline CDR1 SGDLS, CDR2 YYNGEE.

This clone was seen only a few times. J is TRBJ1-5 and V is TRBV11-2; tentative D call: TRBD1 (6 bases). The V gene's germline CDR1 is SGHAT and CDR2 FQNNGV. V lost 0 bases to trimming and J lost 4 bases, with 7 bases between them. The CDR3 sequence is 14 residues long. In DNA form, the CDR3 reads TGTGCCAGCAGCTTAGAGGGGGCGAATCAGCCCCAGCATTTT. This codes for CASSLEGANQPQHF.

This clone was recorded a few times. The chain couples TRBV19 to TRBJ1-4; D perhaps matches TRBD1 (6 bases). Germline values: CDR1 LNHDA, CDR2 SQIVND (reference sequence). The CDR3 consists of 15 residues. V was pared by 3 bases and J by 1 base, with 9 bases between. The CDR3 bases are TGTGCCAGTAGTATGGGCAGGGGAACTAATGAAAAACTGTTTTTT. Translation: CASSMGRGTNEKLFF.

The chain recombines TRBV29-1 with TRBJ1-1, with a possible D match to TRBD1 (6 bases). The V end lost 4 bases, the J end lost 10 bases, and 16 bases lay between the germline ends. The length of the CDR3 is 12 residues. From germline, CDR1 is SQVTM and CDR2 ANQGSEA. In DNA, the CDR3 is TGCAGCGTTGCGGGACACCAGTTGGGAGCTTTCTTT. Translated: CSVAGHQLGAFF. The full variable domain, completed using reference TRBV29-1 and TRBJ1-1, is SAVISQKPSRDICQRGTSLTIQCQVDSQVTMMFWYRQQPGQSLTLIATANQGSEATYESGFVIDKFPISRPNLTFSTLTVSNMSPEDSSIYLCSVAGHQLGAFFGQGTRLTVV.

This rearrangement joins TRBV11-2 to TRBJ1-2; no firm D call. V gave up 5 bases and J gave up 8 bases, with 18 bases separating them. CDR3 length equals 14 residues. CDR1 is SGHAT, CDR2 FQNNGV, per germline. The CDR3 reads CASSRESRLWGYTF. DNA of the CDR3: TGTGCCAGCAGCCGAGAAAGCAGGCTATGGGGCTACACCTTC.

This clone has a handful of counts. CDR3 DNA sequence: TGTGCCTGGACGTTGCGACAGGGGGCTGCTTCACCCCTCCACTTT. Amino acids: CAWTLRQGAASPLHF. The chain couples TRBV30 to TRBJ1-6, with 10 positions matching TRBD1. Trimming took 4 bases from V and 9 from J; bases not matched to a gene: 9. CDR3 size: 15 residues. Per germline, CDR1 GTSNPN and CDR2 SVGIG (reference sequence).

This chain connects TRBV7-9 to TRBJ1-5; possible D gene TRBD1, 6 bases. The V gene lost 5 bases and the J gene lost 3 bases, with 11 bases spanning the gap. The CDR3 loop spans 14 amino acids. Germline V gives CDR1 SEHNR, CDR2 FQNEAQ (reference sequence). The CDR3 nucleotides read TGTGCCAGCAGCAAGACAGGTAACAATCAGCCCCAGCATTTT. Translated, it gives CASSKTGNNQPQHF.

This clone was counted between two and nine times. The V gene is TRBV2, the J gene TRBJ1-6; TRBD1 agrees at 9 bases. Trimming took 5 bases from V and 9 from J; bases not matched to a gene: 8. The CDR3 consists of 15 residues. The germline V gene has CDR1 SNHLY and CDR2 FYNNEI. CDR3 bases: TGTGCCAGCAGTTGGACAGGGGTTGCAAGTTCACCCCTCCACTTT. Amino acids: CASSWTGVASSPLHF.

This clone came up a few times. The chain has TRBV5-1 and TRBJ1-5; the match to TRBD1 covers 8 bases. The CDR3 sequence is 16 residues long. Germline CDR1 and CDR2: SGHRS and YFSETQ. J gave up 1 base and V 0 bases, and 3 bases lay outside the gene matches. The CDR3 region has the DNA TGCGCCAGCAGCTTGGACCGACAGGGGAGCAATCAGCCCCAGCATTTT. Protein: CASSLDRQGSNQPQHF.

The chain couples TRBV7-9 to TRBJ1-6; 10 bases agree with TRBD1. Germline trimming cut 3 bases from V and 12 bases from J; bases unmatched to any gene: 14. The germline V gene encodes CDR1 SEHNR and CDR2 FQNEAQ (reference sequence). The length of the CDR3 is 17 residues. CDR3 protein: CASSFETGTGVVRPLHF. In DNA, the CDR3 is TGTGCCAGCAGCTTCGAGACCGGGACAGGGGTTGTCCGACCCCTCCACTTT. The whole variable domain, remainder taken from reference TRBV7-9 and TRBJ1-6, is DTGVSQNPRHKITKRGQNVTFRCDPISEHNRLYWYRQTLGQGPEFLTYFQNEAQLEKSRLLSDRFSAERPKGSFSTLEIQRTEQGDSAMYLCASSFETGTGVVRPLHFGNGTRLTVT.

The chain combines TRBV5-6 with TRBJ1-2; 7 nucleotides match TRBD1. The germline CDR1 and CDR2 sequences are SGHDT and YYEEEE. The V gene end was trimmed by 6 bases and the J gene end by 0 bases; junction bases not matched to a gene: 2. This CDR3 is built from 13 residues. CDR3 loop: CASNGTANYGYTF. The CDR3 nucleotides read TGTGCCAGCAACGGGACAGCTAACTATGGCTACACCTTC. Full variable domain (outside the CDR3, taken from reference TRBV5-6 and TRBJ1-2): DAGVTQSPTHLIKTRGQQVTLRCSPKSGHDTVSWYQQALGQGPQFIFQYYEEEERQRGNFPDRFSGHQFPNYSSELNVNALLLGDSALYLCASNGTANYGYTFGSGTRLTVV.

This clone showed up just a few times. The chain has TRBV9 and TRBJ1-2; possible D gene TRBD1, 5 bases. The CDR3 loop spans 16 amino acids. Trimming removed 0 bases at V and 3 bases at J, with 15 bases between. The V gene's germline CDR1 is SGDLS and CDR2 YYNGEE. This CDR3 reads CASSVAAGGADYGYTF. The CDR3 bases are TGTGCCAGCAGCGTAGCCGCAGGAGGGGCTGACTATGGCTACACCTTC.

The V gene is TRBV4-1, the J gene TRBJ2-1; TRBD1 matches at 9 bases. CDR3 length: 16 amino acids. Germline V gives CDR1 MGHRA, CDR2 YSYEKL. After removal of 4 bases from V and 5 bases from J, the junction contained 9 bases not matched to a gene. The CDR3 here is CASSPDRGGLNNEQFF. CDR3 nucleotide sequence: TGCGCCAGCAGCCCGGACAGGGGCGGTCTAAACAATGAGCAGTTCTTC.

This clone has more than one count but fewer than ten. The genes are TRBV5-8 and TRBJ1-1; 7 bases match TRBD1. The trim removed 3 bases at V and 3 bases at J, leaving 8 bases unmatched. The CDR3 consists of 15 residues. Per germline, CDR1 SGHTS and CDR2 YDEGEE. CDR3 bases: TGTGCCAGCAGCTCGGGAGACAGGGTGGACACTGAAGCTTTCTTT. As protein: CASSSGDRVDTEAFF. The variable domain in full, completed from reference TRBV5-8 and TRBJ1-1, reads EAGVTQSPTHLIKTRGQQATLRCSPISGHTSVYWYQQALGLGLQFLLWYDEGEERNRGNFPPRFSGRQFPNYSSELNVNALELEDSALYLCASSSGDRVDTEAFFGQGTRLTVV.

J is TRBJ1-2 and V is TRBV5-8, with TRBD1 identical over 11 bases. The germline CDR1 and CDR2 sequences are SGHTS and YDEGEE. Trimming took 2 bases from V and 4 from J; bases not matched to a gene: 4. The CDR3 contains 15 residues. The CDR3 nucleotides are TGTGCCAGCAGCTTTAGGACAGGGGGCGGCTATGGCTACACCTTC. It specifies CASSFRTGGGYGYTF.

As DNA, the CDR3 is TGCAGTGCCAAAGCTGAAAAACTGTTTTTT. It yields the protein CSAKAEKLFF. V and J are TRBV20-1 and TRBJ1-4; D uncertain. V lost 6 bases and J 7 bases, leaving 6 bases between the germline ends. Germline loops: CDR1 DFQATT, CDR2 SNEGSKA (reference sequence). This CDR3 is 10 amino acids long.